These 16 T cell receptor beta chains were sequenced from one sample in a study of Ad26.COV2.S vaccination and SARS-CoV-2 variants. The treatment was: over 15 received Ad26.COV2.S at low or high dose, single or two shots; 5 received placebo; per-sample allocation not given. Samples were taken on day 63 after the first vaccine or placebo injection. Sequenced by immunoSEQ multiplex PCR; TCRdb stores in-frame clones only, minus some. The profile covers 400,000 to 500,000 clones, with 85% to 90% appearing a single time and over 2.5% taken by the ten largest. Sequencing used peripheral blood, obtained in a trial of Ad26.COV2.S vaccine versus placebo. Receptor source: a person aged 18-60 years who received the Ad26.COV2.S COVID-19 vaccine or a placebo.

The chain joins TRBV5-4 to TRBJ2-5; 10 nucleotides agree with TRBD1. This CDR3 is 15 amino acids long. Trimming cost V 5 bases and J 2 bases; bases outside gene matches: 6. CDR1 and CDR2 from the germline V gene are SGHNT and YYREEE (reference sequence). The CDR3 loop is CASSPDRGLQETQYF. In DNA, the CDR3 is TGTGCCAGCAGTCCGGACAGGGGGTTACAAGAGACCCAGTACTTC.

The CDR3 sequence: CASSWRLTAGANVLTF. The DNA of the CDR3 is TGTGCCAGCAGTTGGCGGTTGACAGCTGGGGCCAACGTCCTGACTTTC. This chain connects TRBV6-5 to TRBJ2-6; tentative D call: TRBD1 (5 bases). Germline CDR1 is MNHEY and CDR2 is SVGAGI. This CDR3 region has 16 residues. Trimming pared 4 bases from V and 2 bases from J, leaving 12 bases between.

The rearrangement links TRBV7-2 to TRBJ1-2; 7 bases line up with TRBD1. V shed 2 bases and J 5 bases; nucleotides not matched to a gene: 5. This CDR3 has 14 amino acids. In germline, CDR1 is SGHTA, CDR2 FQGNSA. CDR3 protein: CASSLREGAYGYTF. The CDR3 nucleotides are TGTGCCAGCAGCTTAAGAGAGGGGGCATATGGCTACACCTTC.

The CDR3 loop is CAWSVRGVAFF. The CDR3 region has the DNA TGTGCCTGGAGTGTACGAGGGGTAGCTTTCTTT. The chain carries TRBV30 and TRBJ1-1, with D perhaps TRBD1 (5 bases). This CDR3 is built from 11 residues. The ends were cut back, 0 bases at V and 10 bases at J, with 9 bases in the middle. Germline lookup yields CDR1 GTSNPN and CDR2 SVGIG (reference sequence).

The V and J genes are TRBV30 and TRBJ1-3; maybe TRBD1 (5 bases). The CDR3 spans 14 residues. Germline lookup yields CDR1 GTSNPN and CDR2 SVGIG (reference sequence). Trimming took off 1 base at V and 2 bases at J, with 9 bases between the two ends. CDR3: CAWSAGRAGNTIYF. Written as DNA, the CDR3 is TGTGCCTGGAGTGCTGGCAGGGCTGGAAACACCATATATTTT. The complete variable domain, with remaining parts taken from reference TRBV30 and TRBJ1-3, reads SQTIHQWPATLVQPVGSPLSLECTVEGTSNPNLYWYRQAAGRGLQLLFYSVGIGQISSEVPQNLSASRPQDRQFILSSKKLLLSDSGFYLCAWSAGRAGNTIYFGEGSWLTVV.

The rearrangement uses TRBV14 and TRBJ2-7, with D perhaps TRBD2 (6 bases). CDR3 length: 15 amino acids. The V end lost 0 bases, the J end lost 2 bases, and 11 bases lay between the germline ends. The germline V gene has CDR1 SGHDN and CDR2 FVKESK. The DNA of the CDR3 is TGTGCCAGCAGCCAAGATTTGGGGGGAGCCTACGAGCAGTACTTC. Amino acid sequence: CASSQDLGGAYEQYF. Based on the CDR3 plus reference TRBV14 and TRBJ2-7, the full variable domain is EAGVTQFPSHSVIEKGQTVTLRCDPISGHDNLYWYRRVMGKEIKFLLHFVKESKQDESGMPNNRFLAERTGGTYSTLKVQPAELEDSGVYFCASSQDLGGAYEQYFGPGTRLTVT.

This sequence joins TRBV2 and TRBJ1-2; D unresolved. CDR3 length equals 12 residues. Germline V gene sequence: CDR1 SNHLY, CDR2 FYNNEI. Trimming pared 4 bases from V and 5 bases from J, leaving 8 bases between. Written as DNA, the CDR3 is TGTGCCAGCAGTGGCTTAAAGTATGGCTACACCTTC. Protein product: CASSGLKYGYTF.

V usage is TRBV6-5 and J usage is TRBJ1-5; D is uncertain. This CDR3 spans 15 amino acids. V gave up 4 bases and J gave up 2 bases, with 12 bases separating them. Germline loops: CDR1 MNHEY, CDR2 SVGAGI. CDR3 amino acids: CASSFGRLGNQPQHF. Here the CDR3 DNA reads TGTGCCAGCAGTTTCGGTCGTTTGGGCAATCAGCCCCAGCATTTT.

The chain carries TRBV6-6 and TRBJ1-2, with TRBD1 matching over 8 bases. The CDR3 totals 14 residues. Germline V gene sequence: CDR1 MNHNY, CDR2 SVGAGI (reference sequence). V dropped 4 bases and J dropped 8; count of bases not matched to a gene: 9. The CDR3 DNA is TGTGCCAGCAGTTCTCCCGGGACAGGAGAAGGCTACACCTTC. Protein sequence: CASSSPGTGEGYTF.

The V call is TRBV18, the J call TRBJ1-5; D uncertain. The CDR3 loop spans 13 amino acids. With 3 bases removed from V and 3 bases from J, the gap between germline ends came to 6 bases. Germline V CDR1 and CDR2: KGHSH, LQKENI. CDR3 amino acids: CASSPVNNQPQHF. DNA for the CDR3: TGTGCCAGCTCACCGGTAAACAATCAGCCCCAGCATTTT.

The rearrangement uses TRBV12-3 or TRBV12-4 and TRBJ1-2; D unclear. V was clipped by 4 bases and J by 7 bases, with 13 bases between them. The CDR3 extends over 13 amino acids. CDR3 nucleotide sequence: TGTGCCAGCAGTTCCGAGGGTTTTACTGGCTACACCTTC. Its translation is CASSSEGFTGYTF.

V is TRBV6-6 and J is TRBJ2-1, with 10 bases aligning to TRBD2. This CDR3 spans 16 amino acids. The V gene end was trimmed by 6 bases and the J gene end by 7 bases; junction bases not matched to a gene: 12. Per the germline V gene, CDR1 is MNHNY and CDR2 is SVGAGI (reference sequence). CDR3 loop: CASSRLLAGLLNEQFF. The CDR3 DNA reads TGTGCCAGCAGCCGACTACTAGCGGGACTTCTTAATGAGCAGTTCTTC.

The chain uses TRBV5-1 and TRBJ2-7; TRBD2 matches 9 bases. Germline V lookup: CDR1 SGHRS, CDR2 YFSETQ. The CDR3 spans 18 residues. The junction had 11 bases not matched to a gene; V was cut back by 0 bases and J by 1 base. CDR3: CASSLGLAGVTASYEQYV. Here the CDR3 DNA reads TGCGCCAGCAGCTTGGGATTAGCGGGAGTTACGGCATCCTACGAGCAGTACGTC.

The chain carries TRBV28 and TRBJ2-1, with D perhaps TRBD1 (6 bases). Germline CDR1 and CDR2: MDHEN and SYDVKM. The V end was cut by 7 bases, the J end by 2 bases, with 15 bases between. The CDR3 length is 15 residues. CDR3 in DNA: TGTGCCAGCACTACCGGACAGCGGCCCTACAATGAGCAGTTCTTC. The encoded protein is CASTTGQRPYNEQFF.

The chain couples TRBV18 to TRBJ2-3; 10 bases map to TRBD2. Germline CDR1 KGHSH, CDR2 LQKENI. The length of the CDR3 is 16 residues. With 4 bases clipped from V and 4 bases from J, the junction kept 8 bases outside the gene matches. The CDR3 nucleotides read TGTGCCAGCTCACAATCAATAGCGGGAGGTGCAGATACGCAGTATTTT. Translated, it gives CASSQSIAGGADTQYF.

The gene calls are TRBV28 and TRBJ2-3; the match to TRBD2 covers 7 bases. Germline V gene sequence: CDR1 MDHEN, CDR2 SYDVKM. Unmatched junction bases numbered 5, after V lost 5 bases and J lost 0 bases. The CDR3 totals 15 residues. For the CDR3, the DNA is TGTGCCAGCAGTGTCTCGGGACTAAGCACAGATACGCAGTATTTT. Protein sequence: CASSVSGLSTDTQYF. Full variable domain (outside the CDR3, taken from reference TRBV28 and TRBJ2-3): DVKVTQSSRYLVKRTGEKVFLECVQDMDHENMFWYRQDPGLGLRLIYFSYDVKMKEKGDIPEGYSVSREKKERFSLILESASTNQTSMYLCASSVSGLSTDTQYFGPGTRLTVL.